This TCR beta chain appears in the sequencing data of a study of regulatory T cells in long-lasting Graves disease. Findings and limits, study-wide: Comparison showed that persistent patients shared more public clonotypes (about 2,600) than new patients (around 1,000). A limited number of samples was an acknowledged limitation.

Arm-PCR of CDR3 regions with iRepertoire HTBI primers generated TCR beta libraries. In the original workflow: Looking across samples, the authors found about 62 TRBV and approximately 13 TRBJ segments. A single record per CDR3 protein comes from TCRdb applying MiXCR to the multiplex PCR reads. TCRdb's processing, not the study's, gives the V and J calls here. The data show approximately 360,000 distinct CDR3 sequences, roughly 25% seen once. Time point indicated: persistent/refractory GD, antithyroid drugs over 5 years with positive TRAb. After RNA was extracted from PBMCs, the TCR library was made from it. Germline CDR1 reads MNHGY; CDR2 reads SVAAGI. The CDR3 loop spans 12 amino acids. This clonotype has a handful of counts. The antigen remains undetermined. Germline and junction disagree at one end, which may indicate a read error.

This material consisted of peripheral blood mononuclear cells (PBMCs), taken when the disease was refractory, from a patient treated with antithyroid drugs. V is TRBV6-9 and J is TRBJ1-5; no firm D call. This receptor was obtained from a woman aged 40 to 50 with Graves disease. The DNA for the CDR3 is TGTGTCAGCAGTTTAATCAATCAGCCCCAGCATTTT. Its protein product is CVSSLINQPQHF.